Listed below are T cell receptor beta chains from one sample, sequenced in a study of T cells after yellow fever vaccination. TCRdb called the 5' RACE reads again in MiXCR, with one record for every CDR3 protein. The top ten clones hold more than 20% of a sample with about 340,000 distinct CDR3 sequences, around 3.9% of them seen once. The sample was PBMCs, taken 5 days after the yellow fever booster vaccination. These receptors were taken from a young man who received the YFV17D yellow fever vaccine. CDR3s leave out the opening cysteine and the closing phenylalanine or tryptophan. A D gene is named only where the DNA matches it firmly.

CDR3aa: ASGPWELPGDTQY
d_gene: NA
v_gene: TRBV27

CDR3aa: ASSRQGGELF
d_gene: NA
v_gene: TRBV3-1

CDR3aa: ASSQGTGLYEQY
d_gene: NA
v_gene: TRBV4-2

CDR3aa: ASSSGPPKAF
d_gene: NA
v_gene: TRBV12-3/TRBV12-4

CDR3aa: AISSQERSEAF
d_gene: NA
v_gene: TRBV10-3

CDR3aa: ASSVSPAYEQY
d_gene: NA
v_gene: TRBV2

CDR3aa: ASSETSGAGNEQF
d_gene: TRBD2
v_gene: TRBV9

CDR3aa: ASSPEGGGGYEQY
d_gene: NA
v_gene: TRBV23-1

CDR3aa: ASSHRQGWTEAF
d_gene: TRBD1
v_gene: TRBV14

CDR3aa: ASSLILAGASEQF
d_gene: TRBD2
v_gene: TRBV5-4

CDR3aa: SARNRLGYNEQF
d_gene: NA
v_gene: TRBV20-1

CDR3aa: SATPVPGLVNTEAF
d_gene: NA
v_gene: TRBV20-1

CDR3aa: SARVAGQASAQPQH
d_gene: TRBD1
v_gene: TRBV20-1

CDR3aa: ASTNPLFDRGANTGELF
d_gene: TRBD1
v_gene: TRBV7-6

CDR3aa: ASSYPFDGYT
d_gene: NA
v_gene: TRBV6-2/TRBV6-3

CDR3aa: SVEGQGNEKLF
d_gene: TRBD1
v_gene: TRBV29-1

CDR3aa: ASQQGTNEKLF
d_gene: NA
v_gene: TRBV7-6

CDR3aa: ASSLERPENTGELF
d_gene: NA
v_gene: TRBV11-2